This TCR beta chain stems from a study of OX40 agonist ivuxolimab in advanced cancers. Turning to the study itself: Dose-escalation patients suffered from hepatocellular carcinoma, melanoma, renal cell or head and neck cancer.

This CDR3 spans 15 amino acids. CDR1 is SGHNT, CDR2 YYREEE, per germline (reference sequence). V gave up 4 bases and J gave up 5 bases, with 18 bases separating them. Using immunoSEQ multiplex PCR, the repertoire was profiled, and TCRdb retains in-frame clones only, with some absent. The data hold 60,000 to 75,000 clones, with 88% observed a single time. The material sequenced was CD4+ or CD8+ T cells sorted from blood, taken in a trial of the OX40 agonist ivuxolimab. The chain employs TRBV5-4 and TRBJ2-5, with a weak D call TRBD2 (5 bases). This clonotype was obtained from an adult with an advanced solid tumor such as melanoma, head and neck, liver or kidney cancer. Here the CDR3 DNA reads TGTGCCAGCAGCCATGCAGCGGATCAAAGGGAGACCCAGTACTTC. Translation: CASSHAADQRETQYF.